The 12 T cell receptor beta chains given below trace back to one sample, sequenced in a study of cytomegalovirus exposure and HLA in healthy donors. PCR involved 60 Vbeta and 13 Jbeta primers. Measured with immunoSEQ multiplex PCR; TCRdb has only the in-frame clones, and not every one. The table shows some 120,000 clones, with around 82% occurring only once. Sequencing was carried out using PBMCs. Receptors originate from a man between 40 and 49 years old in good health and CMV-seronegative.

The rearrangement links TRBV2 to TRBJ2-7, with D possibly being TRBD2 (5 bases). Germline V gives CDR1 SNHLY, CDR2 FYNNEI. V lost 1 base and J 0 bases, leaving 10 bases between the germline ends. This CDR3 comprises 15 residues. CDR3 amino acids: CASSEDRAGSYEQYF. The CDR3 DNA follows: TGTGCCAGCAGTGAAGATCGGGCGGGCTCCTACGAGCAGTACTTC.

The chain links TRBV7-2 to TRBJ2-2; no firm D call. The V end lost 3 bases, the J end lost 5 bases, and 16 bases lay between the germline ends. The germline gives CDR1 SGHTA, CDR2 FQGNSA. The CDR3 is 16 residues long. DNA of the CDR3: TGTGCCAGCAGCTTGAGCTTCTCCCCCGGGACCGGGGAGCTGTTTTTT. Translating it yields CASSLSFSPGTGELFF. Combining the CDR3 with reference TRBV7-2 and TRBJ2-2 gives the whole variable domain GAGVSQSPSNKVTEKGKDVELRCDPISGHTALYWYRQSLGQGLEFLIYFQGNSAPDKSGLPSDRFSAERTGGSVSTLTIQRTQQEDSAVYLCASSLSFSPGTGELFFGEGSRLTVL.

This clone is a singleton in its sample. The chain employs TRBV18 and TRBJ2-2, with 12 bases that match TRBD2. Germline CDR1 KGHSH, CDR2 LQKENI. The CDR3 is made up of 16 amino acids. V lost 2 bases and J lost 4; bases outside the gene matches: 2. CDR3 nucleotide sequence: TGTGCCAGCTCACCAAGGACTAGCGGGGTCACCGGGGAGCTGTTTTTT. Its translation is CASSPRTSGVTGELFF.

The chain links TRBV11-3 to TRBJ2-7, with 8 bases fitting TRBD1. V shed 4 bases and J 3 bases; nucleotides not matched to a gene: 5. Per the germline V gene, CDR1 is SGHNT and CDR2 is YENEEA. The CDR3 runs 14 residues. The CDR3 nucleotides are TGTGCCAGCAGCTCCGGACAGGGTGACTACGAGCAGTACTTC. It specifies CASSSGQGDYEQYF. The whole variable domain, remainder taken from reference TRBV11-3 and TRBJ2-7, is EAGVVQSPRYKIIEKKQPVAFWCNPISGHNTLYWYLQNLGQGPELLIRYENEEAVDDSQLPKDRFSAERLKGVDSTLKIQPAELGDSAVYLCASSSGQGDYEQYFGPGTRLTVT.

The chain employs TRBV6-1 and TRBJ1-1; 8 bases fit TRBD1. This CDR3 comprises 14 residues. Germline V gene lookup returns CDR1 MNHNS and CDR2 SASEGT. Unmatched junction bases numbered 6, after V lost 6 bases and J lost 3 bases. The CDR3 DNA sequence: TGTGCCAGCAGGCGGACAGGGTCGGACACTGAAGCTTTCTTT. This gives the protein CASRRTGSDTEAFF.

The sample holds a few counts of this clone. The rearrangement links TRBV4-3 to TRBJ2-6, with D maybe TRBD2 (6 bases). The germline CDR1 and CDR2 sequences are LGHNA and YSLEER. V was shortened by 4 bases and J by 1 base, with 8 bases between the two germline ends. The CDR3 has 15 residues. The CDR3: CASSRGESGANVLTF. Written as DNA, the CDR3 is TGCGCCAGCAGCCGGGGGGAGTCTGGGGCCAACGTCCTGACTTTC.

This clone was recorded only once. CDR3 in amino acids: CASSPSGQEETQYF. The CDR3, as DNA: TGTGCCAGCAGTCCCTCGGGACAGGAAGAGACCCAGTACTTC. This chain joins TRBV27 and TRBJ2-5, with 8 bases matching TRBD1. This CDR3 comprises 14 residues. The trim removed 5 bases at V and 3 bases at J, leaving 5 bases unmatched. Germline values: CDR1 MNHEY, CDR2 SMNVEV (reference sequence).

The V call is TRBV6-5, the J call TRBJ2-7; D possibly corresponds to TRBD2 (6 bases). Germline V gene sequence: CDR1 MNHEY, CDR2 SVGAGI. The V and J ends lost 3 bases and 3 bases respectively, with 9 bases between them. The CDR3 contains 13 residues. The CDR3, as DNA: TGTGCCAGCAGTTATAGGGAGGACTACGAGCAGTACTTC. Translation gives CASSYREDYEQYF.

The V and J genes are TRBV7-3 and TRBJ1-2; tentatively, D is TRBD1 (5 bases). The CDR3 covers 13 residues. From germline, CDR1 is SGHTA and CDR2 FQGTGA. V gave up 1 base and J gave up 6 bases, with 9 bases separating them. The CDR3: CASSLITGDGYTF. The CDR3 nucleotides read TGTGCCAGCAGCTTAATAACAGGAGATGGCTACACCTTC.

The chain combines TRBV11-2 with TRBJ2-7, with 10 bases lining up with TRBD1. Germline V lookup: CDR1 SGHAT, CDR2 FQNNGV. After removal of 1 base from V and 3 bases from J, the junction contained 3 bases not matched to a gene. The CDR3 runs to 15 residues. The CDR3 reads CASSLGTGGLYEQYF. CDR3 nucleotide sequence: TGTGCCAGCAGCTTAGGGACAGGGGGACTCTACGAGCAGTACTTC.

This chain connects TRBV6-5 to TRBJ2-2, with 7 bases matching TRBD1. Germline V gives CDR1 MNHEY, CDR2 SVGAGI. The trim removed 8 bases at V and 1 base at J, leaving 4 bases unmatched. The CDR3 is 14 residues long. The chain's CDR3 is CASRGQQNTGELFF. CDR3 DNA sequence: TGTGCCAGCCGGGGACAGCAGAACACCGGGGAGCTGTTTTTT.

V usage is TRBV27 and J usage is TRBJ1-2, with D possibly TRBD1 on 6 matching bases. The CDR3 extends over 13 amino acids. V was shortened by 10 bases and J by 4 bases, with 16 bases between the two germline ends. CDR1 and CDR2 (germline): MNHEY, SMNVEV (reference sequence). Here the CDR3 reads CATSGTNTYGYTF. The DNA for the CDR3 is TGTGCCACCTCCGGGACAAATACCTATGGCTACACCTTC.